This T cell receptor beta chain was sequenced in a study of response to subunit inactivated influenza vaccine. In its sample, this clonotype was seen a few times. Each CDR3 protein gets one entry after TCRdb re-called the RT-PCR reads with MiXCR. The table includes more than 550,000 distinct CDR3 sequences, around 11% detected once. These data also featured in a second study, about T cells expressing NK-cell markers. That work adds: UMI-tagged 5'RACE template switching yielded the TCR beta cDNA. Investigators obtained TCR beta repertoires from sorted CD3+CD56+NKG2C+, CD3+CD56+NKG2C- and CD3+CD56-NKG2C+ T cells.

Material: PBMCs from blood, obtained on the day of vaccination. The receptor comes from a man aged 50 to 59 who received an inactivated influenza vaccine.

In nucleotides, the CDR3 is TGCGCCAGCAGCTCGAGGACAGGATCCCATCAGCCCCAGCATTTT. Translated, it gives CASSSRTGSHQPQHF. This chain joins TRBV4-1 and TRBJ1-5; TRBD1 aligns across 7 bases. Unmatched junction bases numbered 9, after V lost 5 bases and J lost 5 bases. From germline, CDR1 is MGHRA and CDR2 YSYEKL. This CDR3 contains 15 residues.